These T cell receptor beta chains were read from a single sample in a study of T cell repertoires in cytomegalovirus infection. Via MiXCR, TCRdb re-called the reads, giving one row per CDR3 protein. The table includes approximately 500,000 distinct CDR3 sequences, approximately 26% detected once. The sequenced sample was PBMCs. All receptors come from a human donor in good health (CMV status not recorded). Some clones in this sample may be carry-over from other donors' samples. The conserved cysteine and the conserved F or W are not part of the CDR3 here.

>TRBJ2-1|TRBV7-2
ASSLQGGSNEQF
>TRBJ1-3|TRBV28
ASIDGSSSGNTIY
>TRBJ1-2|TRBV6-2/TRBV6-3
ASSSRTGLYGYT
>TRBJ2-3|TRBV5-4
ASSYSVRSGTDTQY
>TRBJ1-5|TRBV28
ASSNGQGRDQPQH
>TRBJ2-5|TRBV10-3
AISDLAGLETQY
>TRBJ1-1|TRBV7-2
ASSEGWRTEAF
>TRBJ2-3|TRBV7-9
ASNPSGARIDTQY
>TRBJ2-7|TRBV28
ASSSGGSPYEQY
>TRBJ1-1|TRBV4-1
ASSQEAGQNTEAF
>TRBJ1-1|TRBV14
ASSHHFEAF
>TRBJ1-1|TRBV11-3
ASSLVWSNTEAF
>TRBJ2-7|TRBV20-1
SVDYSGRSEQY
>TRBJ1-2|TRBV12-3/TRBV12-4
ASSLTLTYGYT
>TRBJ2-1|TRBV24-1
ATSDYRGANNEQF
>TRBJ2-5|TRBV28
ASSIISRETQY
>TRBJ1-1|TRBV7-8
ASSRTADGGLTEAF
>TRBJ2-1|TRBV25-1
ATRRPGAYNEQF
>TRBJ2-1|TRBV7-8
ASRVHTAGEENEQF
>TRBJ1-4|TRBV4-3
ASSQSYRGSEKLF
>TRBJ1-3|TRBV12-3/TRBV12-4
ASRPTGGPGNTIY
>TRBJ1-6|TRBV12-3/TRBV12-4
ASSRSVDKSSYNSPLH
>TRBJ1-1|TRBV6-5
ASSIGQGRTEAF
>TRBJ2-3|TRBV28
ASSLSLAGEGTDTQY
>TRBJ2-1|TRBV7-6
ASSLDRYSRGHDEQF
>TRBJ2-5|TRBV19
ASSTGTGALETQY
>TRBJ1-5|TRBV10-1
ASSESLDQPQH
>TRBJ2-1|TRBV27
ASSDWDRGGNEQF
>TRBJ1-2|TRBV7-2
ASSLAVDRTTKGYT
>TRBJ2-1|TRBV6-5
ASSYTPSSGVIFNEQF
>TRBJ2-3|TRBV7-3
ASSPSPEYTQY
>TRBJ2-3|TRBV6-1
ASSTRGGRATDTQY
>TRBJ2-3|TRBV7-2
ASSASSTDTQY
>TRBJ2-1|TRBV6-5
ASSADGSSYNEQF
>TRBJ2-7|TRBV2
ASRSGLLYEQY
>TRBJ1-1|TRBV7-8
ASSPIGASGTEAF
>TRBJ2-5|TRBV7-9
ASSSPRPFEETQY
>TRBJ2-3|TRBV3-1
ASSQERSGSRTDTQY
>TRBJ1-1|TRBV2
ASRTIPEAF
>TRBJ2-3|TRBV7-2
ASSSSGVPTDTQY
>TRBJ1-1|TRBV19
ASSPSEGDTEAF
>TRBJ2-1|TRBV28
ASSLAAAGDNEQF
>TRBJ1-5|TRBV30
AWSAGHNQPQH
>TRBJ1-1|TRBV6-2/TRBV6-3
ASSYTGARAAEAF
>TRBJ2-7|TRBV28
ASSLSGLFGEQY
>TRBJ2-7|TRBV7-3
ASSQQWGEQY
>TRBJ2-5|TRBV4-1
ASSHRTVQETQY
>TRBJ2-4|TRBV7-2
ASSPPGRAGDIQY
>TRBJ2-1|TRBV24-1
ATSDLTLAGDSGQF